Listed below are T cell receptor beta chains from one sample, sequenced in a study of T cells after yellow fever vaccination. One entry per CDR3 protein, called by TCRdb with MiXCR from the 5' RACE reads. The repertoire has just under 600,000 distinct CDR3 sequences, roughly 13% of them found once; the top ten carry over 13%. The specimen was PBMCs, collected on the day of the yellow fever booster vaccination. Source of these receptors: a man aged 25-45 years who received the YFV17D yellow fever vaccine. Each CDR3 is given with its conserved first and last residue. Each record gives: V gene, clone size, D gene, J gene, CDR3 protein, CDR3 DNA. D genes are given only for firm matches. Clone size is not always given. Where it is, it says once, few, many or a class for expanded clones.

TRBV5-1	.	.	TRBJ2-2	CASSSLLTGTNTGELFF	TGCGCCAGCAGTTCTCTCCTAACTGGTACGAACACCGGGGAGCTGTTTTTT
TRBV5-4	.	.	TRBJ2-2	CASSLAKGNRGELFF	TGTGCCAGCAGCTTGGCCAAAGGAAACCGCGGGGAGCTGTTTTTT
TRBV6-2/TRBV6-3	.	.	TRBJ1-5	CASSYRRQPQHF	TGTGCCAGCAGTTACAGGAGGCAGCCCCAGCATTTT
TRBV5-1	few	TRBD2	TRBJ2-2	CASSSLMTSGSTGELFF	TGCGCCAGCAGCTCCTTAATGACTAGCGGGAGCACGGGGGAGCTGTTTTTT
TRBV18	.	TRBD1	TRBJ2-5	CASSTGAETQYF	TGTGCCAGCTCAACAGGGGCAGAGACCCAGTACTTC
TRBV20-1	.	.	TRBJ2-5	CSARAVPTPAQYF	TGCAGTGCTAGAGCCGTTCCGACCCCGGCCCAGTACTTC
TRBV5-1	.	TRBD2	TRBJ2-1	CASSLWLAGDGEQFF	TGCGCCAGCAGCTTGTGGCTAGCGGGAGATGGAGAGCAGTTCTTC
TRBV7-2	few	.	TRBJ2-7	CASSTGPVAALYEQYF	TGTGCCAGCAGCACCGGACCCGTAGCGGCCCTCTACGAGCAGTACTTC
TRBV29-1	few	TRBD2	TRBJ2-1	CSGRGLAGDNEQFF	TGCAGCGGCAGAGGACTAGCGGGAGACAATGAGCAGTTCTTC
TRBV18	many	.	TRBJ2-2	CASSPGVAGELFF	TGTGCCAGCTCACCAGGGGTCGCCGGGGAGCTGTTTTTT
TRBV12-3/TRBV12-4	few	.	TRBJ2-1	CASSYTGVRYNEQFF	TGTGCCAGCAGTTATACGGGAGTGAGGTACAATGAGCAGTTCTTC
TRBV20-1	.	TRBD1	TRBJ2-5	CSARTGTGDGETQYF	TGCAGTGCTAGAACCGGGACAGGGGATGGGGAGACCCAGTACTTC
TRBV7-6	few	TRBD2	TRBJ2-1	CASSARTSHEQFF	TGTGCCAGCAGCGCCAGGACTAGCCATGAGCAGTTCTTC
TRBV27	.	TRBD2	TRBJ2-1	CASSSTSGGEVRQFF	TGTGCCAGCAGTTCCACTAGCGGGGGGGAAGTAAGGCAGTTCTTC
TRBV25-1	.	TRBD2	TRBJ2-4	CASSLGAGAGDIQYF	TGTGCCAGCAGTCTAGGGGCGGGAGCTGGAGACATTCAGTACTTC
TRBV27	many	.	TRBJ2-2	CASSSLGELFF	TGTGCCAGCAGTTCTCTTGGGGAGCTGTTTTTT
TRBV29-1	few	.	TRBJ1-1	CSVCILLGRQEAFF	TGCAGCGTTTGTATTTTGTTGGGCCGCCAAGAAGCTTTCTTT
TRBV20-1	.	TRBD1	TRBJ2-1	CSARGTGGMDEQFF	TGCAGTGCTAGAGGGACAGGGGGCATGGATGAGCAGTTCTTC